One and the same sample provided the 24 T cell receptor beta chains below, sequenced in a study of early T cells in non-severe SARS-CoV-2 infection (dated by TCRdb to the early 2020s). The library was built by means of 5' RACE. This sample was sequenced with a NextSeq 500. Using fastp trimming at Q25 and MiXCR clonotype assembly, TCRdb reanalyzed the public sequencing data and kept in-frame beta chains. Rows with a matching CDR3 protein are joined into one entry that keeps the most common DNA and genes. Recorded for this sample are around 32,000 distinct CDR3 sequences; under 6% of them occurred a single time. The ten largest clones add up to less than 6% of the sample. The sample consisted of whole blood. These receptors came from an adult who was a healthcare worker with PCR-confirmed SARS-CoV-2 infection or an uninfected control (not recorded which).

This clonotype was recorded many times. The chain has TRBV18 and TRBJ2-5; D may be TRBD2 (6 bases). CDR3 length: 14 amino acids. V gave up 2 bases and J gave up 3 bases, with 10 bases separating them. From germline, CDR1 is KGHSH and CDR2 LQKENI. The DNA for the CDR3 is TGTGCCAGCTCACCATTTCAGCGGGAAGAGACCCAGTACTTC. It yields the protein CASSPFQREETQYF.

This clonotype occurred many times. This rearrangement joins TRBV7-8 to TRBJ2-1, with 7 bases matching TRBD2. After removal of 1 base from V and 8 bases from J, the junction contained 5 bases not matched to a gene. The CDR3 covers 14 residues. The V gene's germline CDR1 is SGHVS and CDR2 FQNEAQ. This chain's CDR3 is CASSLGYGGYEQFF. The CDR3 nucleotides read TGTGCCAGCAGCTTAGGGTACGGGGGGTATGAGCAGTTCTTC.

This clonotype was counted ten times or more. The chain recombines TRBV12-3 or TRBV12-4 with TRBJ1-4, with 12 bases that match TRBD1. Unmatched junction bases numbered 6, after V lost 5 bases and J lost 8 bases. The CDR3 covers 15 residues. In DNA, the CDR3 is TGTGCCAGCAGTCCGGGACAGGGGGCGACGGAAAAACTGTTTTTT. This encodes CASSPGQGATEKLFF.

This clonotype was counted at least ten times. The gene calls are TRBV20-1 and TRBJ1-2, with no clear D. The CDR3 has 16 residues. Germline V gives CDR1 DFQATT, CDR2 SNEGSKA (reference sequence). The V and J ends lost 1 base and 4 bases respectively, with 19 bases between them. CDR3 sequence: CSARVIRTGSGYGYTF. The CDR3 region has the DNA TGCAGTGCTAGAGTAATTCGTACGGGTTCGGGCTATGGCTACACCTTC.

In this sample, this clonotype is medium-sized. The chain combines TRBV4-3 with TRBJ2-3; D is unresolved. Deletions cut 4 bases from V and 0 bases from J, with 11 bases between. The CDR3 sequence is 15 residues long. Germline V gene sequence: CDR1 LGHNA, CDR2 YSLEER. Here the CDR3 reads CASSPYETSTDTQYF. The CDR3 nucleotides are TGCGCCAGCAGCCCGTACGAGACTAGCACAGATACGCAGTATTTT.

This clonotype was detected a few times. The chain carries TRBV7-2 and TRBJ2-3, with D possibly being TRBD1 (6 bases). Germline V gene lookup returns CDR1 SGHTA and CDR2 FQGNSA. Trimming removed 4 bases at V and 5 bases at J, with 10 bases between. The CDR3 sequence is 13 residues long. CDR3 bases: TGTGCCAGCAGCTCGAACAGGGAAGATACGCAGTATTTT. Residues: CASSSNREDTQYF.

This clonotype was recorded many times. This chain links TRBV19 with TRBJ1-2; weak D call: TRBD1 (5 bases). The V gene lost 3 bases and the J gene lost 7 bases, with 9 bases spanning the gap. Germline values: CDR1 LNHDA, CDR2 SQIVND (reference sequence). This CDR3 has 12 residues. This chain's CDR3 is CASSIWGFGYTF. In DNA form, the CDR3 reads TGTGCCAGTAGTATCTGGGGCTTTGGCTACACCTTC.

There are many counts of this clonotype. The CDR3 spells CASSFQETQYF. The CDR3 region has the DNA TGTGCCAGCAGCTTCCAAGAGACCCAGTACTTC. The chain combines TRBV7-9 with TRBJ2-5, with D uncertain. V was cut by 3 bases and J by 1 base, with 0 bases left in between. The CDR3 extends over 11 amino acids. Germline V gene data show CDR1 as SEHNR and CDR2 as FQNEAQ (reference sequence).

A few counts support this clonotype. This chain links TRBV4-3 with TRBJ2-6; weak D call: TRBD1 (6 bases). Germline-derived CDR1 and CDR2 are LGHNA and YSLEER. Deletions cut 4 bases from V and 2 bases from J, with 18 bases between. The CDR3 is 18 amino acids. CDR3 sequence reads: CASSPWADRRTGANVLTF. The DNA of the CDR3 is TGCGCCAGCAGCCCCTGGGCGGACAGAAGAACTGGGGCCAACGTCCTGACTTTC.

At least ten counts were recorded for this clonotype. CDR3 DNA sequence: TGTGCCAGCAGTCTAGCGGGGGGCCTGGAGACCCAGTACTTC. Amino acids: CASSLAGGLETQYF. This rearrangement joins TRBV28 to TRBJ2-5; 11 bases are shared with TRBD2. The CDR3 sequence is 14 residues long. V trimming: 5 bases; J trimming: 5 bases; junction bases outside the gene matches: 4. Germline loops: CDR1 MDHEN, CDR2 SYDVKM.

This clonotype was recorded many times. The V gene is TRBV7-2, the J gene TRBJ2-1, with 7 bases that match TRBD2. This CDR3 spans 17 amino acids. The J segment lost 6 bases and the V segment lost 2 bases, leaving 13 bases of the junction unmatched. Germline V gene data show CDR1 as SGHTA and CDR2 as FQGNSA. The chain's CDR3 is CASSLKGTTLNSNEQFF. CDR3 bases: TGTGCCAGCAGCTTAAAGGGGACTACTCTAAATAGCAATGAGCAGTTCTTC.

This clonotype was observed at least ten times. The chain couples TRBV4-3 to TRBJ2-1; D possibly corresponds to TRBD1 (5 bases). The CDR3 consists of 15 residues. Germline loops: CDR1 LGHNA, CDR2 YSLEER. V lost 0 bases and J lost 4, with 10 bases in between. CDR3 DNA sequence: TGCGCCAGCAGCCAAGATGTCACAGGATACAATGAGCAGTTCTTC. This sequence encodes CASSQDVTGYNEQFF.

This clonotype was recorded many times. The chain is built from TRBV9 and TRBJ2-7; D is ambiguous. The CDR3 consists of 15 residues. Germline CDR1 SGDLS, CDR2 YYNGEE. V gave up 0 bases and J gave up 2 bases, with 12 bases separating them. The CDR3 sequence: CASSVDALSTYEQYF. The CDR3 DNA is TGTGCCAGCAGCGTAGACGCCCTTTCCACCTACGAGCAGTACTTC.

The chain recombines TRBV4-2 with TRBJ2-7; 7 nucleotides align to TRBD1. This CDR3 has 15 amino acids. With V trimmed by 0 bases and J by 7 bases, 9 bases remained unmatched. Germline-derived CDR1 and CDR2 are LGHNA and YNFKEQ. Here the CDR3 reads CASSQDPQGIGEQYF. The DNA of the CDR3 is TGTGCCAGCAGCCAAGACCCACAGGGGATTGGGGAGCAGTACTTC.

Ten or more counts support this clonotype. The genes are TRBV10-3 and TRBJ2-7, with unresolved D. This CDR3 comprises 13 residues. The V and J ends lost 3 bases and 6 bases respectively, with 12 bases between them. Germline V gene lookup returns CDR1 ENHRY and CDR2 SYGVKD. The CDR3: CAISESTTLEQYF. The CDR3 bases are TGTGCCATCAGTGAATCGACCACCCTCGAGCAGTACTTC.

This clonotype came up a few times. The CDR3 bases are TGTGCCAGCAGCTTGCTTGGTGAGCAGTTCTTC. Translated, it gives CASSLLGEQFF. This rearrangement joins TRBV5-6 to TRBJ2-1, with D unresolved. V lost 1 base and J 9 bases, leaving 5 bases between the germline ends. CDR3 size: 11 residues. CDR1 and CDR2 from the germline V gene are SGHDT and YYEEEE.

This clonotype was counted ten times or more. This chain uses TRBV5-1 with TRBJ1-2; 8 bases match TRBD1. Germline lookup yields CDR1 SGHRS and CDR2 YFSETQ. The CDR3 extends over 14 amino acids. V trimming: 4 bases; J trimming: 7 bases; junction bases outside the gene matches: 9. The CDR3 here is CASSVTGGLSGYTF. The CDR3 region has the DNA TGCGCCAGCAGCGTTACAGGGGGTTTGTCTGGCTACACCTTC.

This clonotype appeared many times. The CDR3 is CASSLRLYSNQPQHF. Written as DNA, the CDR3 is TGTGCCAGCAGTTTACGGCTCTATAGCAATCAGCCCCAGCATTTT. The gene calls are TRBV12-3 or TRBV12-4 and TRBJ1-5; no firm D call. V lost 2 bases to trimming and J lost 0 bases, with 8 bases between them. The CDR3 length is 15 residues.

This clonotype appeared once. The chain has TRBV7-2 and TRBJ1-2, with unresolved D. The CDR3 is 13 amino acids. V dropped 3 bases and J dropped 0 bases, with 5 bases sitting between them. Germline lookup yields CDR1 SGHTA and CDR2 FQGNSA. CDR3: CASSFEPNYGYTF. The CDR3 nucleotides are TGTGCCAGCAGCTTTGAGCCTAACTATGGCTACACCTTC. Full variable domain (remainder filled in from reference TRBV7-2 and TRBJ1-2): GAGVSQSPSNKVTEKGKDVELRCDPISGHTALYWYRQSLGQGLEFLIYFQGNSAPDKSGLPSDRFSAERTGGSVSTLTIQRTQQEDSAVYLCASSFEPNYGYTFGSGTRLTVV.

In this sample, this clonotype turned up a few times. The V call is TRBV6-2 or TRBV6-3, the J call TRBJ1-2; unclear D gene. The germline V gene has CDR1 MNHEY and CDR2 SVGEGT. This CDR3 has 15 amino acids. V shed 5 bases and J shed 0 bases, with 13 bases lying between them. The CDR3 nucleotides read TGTGCCAGCAGTCACCCTCCCGGGACTAACTATGGCTACACCTTC. Amino acid sequence: CASSHPPGTNYGYTF.

This clonotype has a count of ten or more. V usage is TRBV6-5 and J usage is TRBJ2-7; TRBD2 is a possible D gene (7 bases). V lost 2 bases, J lost 7 bases, and 18 bases lay in between. Germline V gene data show CDR1 as MNHEY and CDR2 as SVGAGI. This CDR3 contains 15 residues. CDR3 loop: CASSYVSGGLGEQYF. The CDR3 DNA follows: TGTGCCAGCAGTTACGTTTCGGGGGGCCTGGGGGAGCAGTACTTC.

The chain links TRBV7-2 to TRBJ1-5; TRBD1 is a possible D gene (6 bases). Germline CDR1 SGHTA, CDR2 FQGNSA. The CDR3 runs 17 residues. V was trimmed by 5 bases and J by 2 bases, leaving 19 bases between them. The CDR3 DNA reads TGTGCCAGCAGCCCACGTTCGGGGGGGCCGGGCAATCAGCCCCAGCATTTT. This translates into CASSPRSGGPGNQPQHF.

The CDR3 bases are TGCAGTGGTAGGGCGGGGGCAAGCACAGATACGCAGTATTTT. This gives the protein CSGRAGASTDTQYF. The chain joins TRBV20-1 to TRBJ2-3; D is possibly TRBD2 (7 bases). The CDR3 covers 14 residues. The germline gives CDR1 DFQATT, CDR2 SNEGSKA (reference sequence). V was cut by 7 bases and J by 0 bases, with 14 bases left in between.

This clonotype was observed many times. The chain is built from TRBV28 and TRBJ2-7; 8 bases are a match to TRBD2. V lost 3 bases to trimming and J lost 2 bases; unmatched junction nucleotides: 9. The CDR3 runs 16 residues. CDR1 is MDHEN and CDR2 is SYDVKM in the germline V gene. The CDR3 coding sequence is TGTGCCAGCAGTTTTATCGGGGGAGCGGGAGCCTACGAGCAGTACTTC. Its translation: CASSFIGGAGAYEQYF.